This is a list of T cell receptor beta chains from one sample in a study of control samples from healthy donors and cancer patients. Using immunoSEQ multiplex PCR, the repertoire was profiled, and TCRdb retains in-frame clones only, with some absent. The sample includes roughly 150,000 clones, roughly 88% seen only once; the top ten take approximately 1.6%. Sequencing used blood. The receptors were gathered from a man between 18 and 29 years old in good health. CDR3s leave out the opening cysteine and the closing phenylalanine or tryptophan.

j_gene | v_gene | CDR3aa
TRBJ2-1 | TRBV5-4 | ASSPRGDYNEQF
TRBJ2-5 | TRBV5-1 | ASSPFSGETQY
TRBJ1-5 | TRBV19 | ASSSFGLAGNQPQH
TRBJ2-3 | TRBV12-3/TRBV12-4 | ASSPKRTQY
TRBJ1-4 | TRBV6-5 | ASRQGQYEKLF
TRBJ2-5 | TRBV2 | ASSESRQETQY
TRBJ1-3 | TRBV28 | ASRRQGNTIY
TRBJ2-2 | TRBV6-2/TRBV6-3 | ASSSPGDTGELF
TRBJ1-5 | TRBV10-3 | AIKPGGTEEQPQH
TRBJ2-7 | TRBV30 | AWSATREDEQY
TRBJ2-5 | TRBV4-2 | ASSQDLEGQETQY
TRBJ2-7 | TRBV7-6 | ASSQFVRGGLYEQY
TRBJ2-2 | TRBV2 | ASSGEANTGELF
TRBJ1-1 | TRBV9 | ASSVRGENTEAF
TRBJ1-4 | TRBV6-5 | ASSSTANGEKLF
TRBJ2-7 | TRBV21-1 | ASSKSVPDRGMSYEQY
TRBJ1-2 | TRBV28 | ASSFDSGTSGYT
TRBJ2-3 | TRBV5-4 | ASSPRSGDADTQY
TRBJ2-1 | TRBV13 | ASSLAYLAGEHEQF
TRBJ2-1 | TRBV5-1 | ASRLGLAGDNEQF
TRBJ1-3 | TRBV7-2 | ASTPDRYPGNTIY
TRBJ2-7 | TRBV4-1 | ASSQEVYRGTGGSYEQY
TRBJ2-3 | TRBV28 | ASSLGGSGGTDTQY
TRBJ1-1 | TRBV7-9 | ASSPSSSWDTEAF
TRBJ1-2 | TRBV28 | ASSFGGRDYGYT
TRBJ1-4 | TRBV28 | ASSPSGQGRKLF
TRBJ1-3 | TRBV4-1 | ARSRGGLVPSGNTIY
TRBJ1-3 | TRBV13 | ASSGDRGSGNTIY
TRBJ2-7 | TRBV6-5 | ASSYSGTLEQY
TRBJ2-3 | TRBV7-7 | ASSLGYLTDTQY
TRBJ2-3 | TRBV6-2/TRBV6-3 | ASSGLAATDTQY
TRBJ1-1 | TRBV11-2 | ASSLDSWAEAF
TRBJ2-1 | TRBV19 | ASSTYNEQF
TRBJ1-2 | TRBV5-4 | ASRIVPARQTNYGYT
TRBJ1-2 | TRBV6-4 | ASSNFYGDSVYGYT
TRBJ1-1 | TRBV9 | ASSSGQGGTEAF
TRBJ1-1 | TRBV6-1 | ASSESRDIGTEAF